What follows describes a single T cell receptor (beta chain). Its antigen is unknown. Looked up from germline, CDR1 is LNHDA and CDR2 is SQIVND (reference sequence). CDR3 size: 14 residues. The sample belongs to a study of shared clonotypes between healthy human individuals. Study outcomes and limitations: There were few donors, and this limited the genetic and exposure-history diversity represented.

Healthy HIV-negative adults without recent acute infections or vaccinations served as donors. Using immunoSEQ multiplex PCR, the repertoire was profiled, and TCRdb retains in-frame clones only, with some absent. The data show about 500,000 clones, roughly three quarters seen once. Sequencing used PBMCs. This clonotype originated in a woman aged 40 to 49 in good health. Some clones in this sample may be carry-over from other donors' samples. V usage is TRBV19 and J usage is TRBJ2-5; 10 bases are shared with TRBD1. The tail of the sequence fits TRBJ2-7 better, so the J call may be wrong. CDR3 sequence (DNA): TGTGCCAGTAGTCCGGGACAGGGGCCATACGAGCAGTACTTC. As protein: CASSPGQGPYEQYF.